This T cell receptor beta chain appears in the sequencing data of a study of T cells after yellow fever vaccination. General observations from the study: Among all clonotypes, a small share was observed in both CD4 and CD8 compartments. High-abundance clonotypes from the bulk population could contaminate FACS-sorted repertoires.

A few counts support this clonotype. A process of 5'RACE template switching, which added a universal primer site and UMIs, was used to make TCR cDNA. TCRdb redid the calling of the 5' RACE reads with MiXCR, one entry per CDR3 protein. The sample carries about 85,000 distinct CDR3 sequences, 13% recorded once. The CDR3 totals 15 residues. J lost 0 bases, V lost 0 bases, and 2 bases had no gene match. CDR1 and CDR2 from the germline V gene are SGHRS and YFSETQ. Sequenced material: CD8+ T cells not binding an NS4B(214-222) dextramer, sorted from PBMCs, taken roughly 20 days after the first yellow fever vaccination. The sequence came from a man aged 18 to 29 who received the YFV17D yellow fever vaccine. The V and J genes are TRBV5-1 and TRBJ2-7; 8 positions match TRBD2. Written as DNA, the CDR3 is TGCGCCAGCAGCTTGGGGCGGGGGGACTCCTACGAGCAGTACTTC. Protein product: CASSLGRGDSYEQYF.